A selection of T cell receptor beta chains follows, all from one sample in a study of cytomegalovirus exposure and HLA in healthy donors. The repertoire was sequenced with immunoSEQ multiplex PCR; TCRdb's copy has only in-frame clones and lacks some. The sample has 250,000 to 350,000 clones, about 75% seen once. Sequencing input: PBMCs. These receptors were obtained from a female donor in good health and CMV-seronegative. CDR3s include the opening cysteine and the closing phenylalanine or tryptophan. D genes are given only for firm matches. The size field is filled for only some rows; it gives once, few, many or a size class.

J gene	clone size	D gene	V gene	CDR3 protein	CDR3 DNA
TRBJ1-2	-	-	TRBV7-9	CASSLAREQTYGYTF	TGTGCCAGCAGCTTAGCACGTGAACAGACCTATGGCTACACCTTC
TRBJ2-6	once	-	TRBV19	CASSPRGGSGANVLTF	TGTGCCAGTAGTCCTCGAGGAGGCTCTGGGGCCAACGTCCTGACTTTC
TRBJ2-7	-	-	TRBV5-1	CASSPDSSYEQYF	TGCGCCAGCAGCCCGGACAGTTCCTACGAGCAGTACTTC
TRBJ2-1	-	-	TRBV4-1	CASSQPLQDDEQFF	TGCGCCAGCAGCCAACCCCTACAGGACGATGAGCAGTTCTTC
TRBJ2-1	-	-	TRBV20-1	CSAPNEQFF	TGCAGTGCTCCGAATGAGCAGTTCTTC
TRBJ2-3	-	-	TRBV2	CASSPGTDTQYF	TGTGCCAGTTCCCCGGGCACAGATACGCAGTATTTT
TRBJ2-3	few	-	TRBV6-6	CASRRDSASTDTQYF	TGTGCCAGCAGACGGGACTCCGCTAGCACAGATACGCAGTATTTT
TRBJ1-1	-	-	TRBV6-1	CASTEVRNTEAFF	TGTGCCAGCACCGAAGTGCGGAACACTGAAGCTTTCTTT
TRBJ2-7	-	-	TRBV19	CASSIGMRDFSYEQYF	TGTGCCAGTAGTATTGGAATGAGGGACTTCTCCTACGAGCAGTACTTC
TRBJ1-3	-	-	TRBV6-1	CASSEAGRGNTIYF	TGTGCCAGCAGTGAAGCGGGACGGGGGAACACCATATATTTT
TRBJ2-1	-	TRBD2	TRBV5-8	CASSLPSGNSYNEQFF	TGTGCCAGCAGCTTGCCTAGCGGGAATTCCTACAATGAGCAGTTCTTC
TRBJ2-7	-	-	TRBV4-2	CASSQDLDNPDYEQYF	TGTGCCAGCAGCCAAGATCTGGACAATCCGGACTACGAGCAGTACTTC
TRBJ1-5	-	-	TRBV2	CASSDAPGGYSNQPQHF	TGTGCCAGCAGTGACGCACCGGGGGGTTATAGCAATCAGCCCCAGCATTTT
TRBJ2-1	-	-	TRBV4-2	CASGPGEGSYNEQFF	TGTGCCAGCGGCCCAGGGGAGGGGTCCTACAATGAGCAGTTCTTC
TRBJ2-3	-	-	TRBV28	CASDTTGVVNTQYF	TGTGCCAGCGACACGACAGGAGTTGTGAATACGCAGTATTTT
TRBJ2-3	-	-	TRBV10-2	CASSDMLASVGTDTQYF	TGCGCCAGCAGTGATATGTTGGCTAGCGTCGGCACAGATACGCAGTATTTT
TRBJ2-7	-	TRBD2	TRBV27	CASSEAGGSSYEQYF	TGTGCCAGCAGTGAAGCCGGGGGGAGCTCCTACGAGCAGTACTTC
TRBJ2-7	-	TRBD2	TRBV7-2	CASSFYPSGSRYEQYF	TGTGCCAGCAGCTTTTATCCTAGCGGGAGTCGGTACGAGCAGTACTTC
TRBJ2-3	few	-	TRBV5-4	CASSLSTDTQYF	TGTGCCAGCAGCCTAAGCACAGATACGCAGTATTTT
TRBJ2-2	few	-	TRBV5-1	CASSLGQSNTGELFF	TGCGCCAGCAGCTTGGGACAGTCGAACACCGGGGAGCTGTTTTTT
TRBJ2-2	-	-	TRBV4-1	CASSQDPGSKGELFF	TGCGCCAGCAGCCAAGATCCGGGGTCTAAAGGGGAGCTGTTTTTT
TRBJ2-1	-	TRBD1	TRBV28	CASSPTPTGRQFF	TGTGCCAGCAGTCCTACCCCGACAGGGAGACAGTTCTTC
TRBJ2-5	-	-	TRBV29-1	CSVGDSTAPQETQYF	TGCAGCGTGGGTGATTCGACAGCCCCCCAAGAGACCCAGTACTTC
TRBJ2-5	-	-	TRBV7-2	CASSLALTPAQETQYF	TGTGCCAGCAGCTTAGCCTTGACACCCGCCCAAGAGACCCAGTACTTC
TRBJ2-5	-	TRBD1	TRBV6-5	CASRDRVGEQYF	TGTGCCAGCAGGGACAGGGTAGGAGAGCAGTACTTC
TRBJ1-2	once	-	TRBV29-1	CSVDRGVDGYTF	TGCAGCGTTGACAGGGGAGTCGACGGCTACACCTTC
TRBJ2-3	-	-	TRBV7-9	CASSPPLVADTQYF	TGTGCCAGCAGCCCCCCTCTAGTCGCAGATACGCAGTATTTT
TRBJ1-5	-	TRBD1	TRBV2	CASPKPTGSGQPQHF	TGTGCCAGCCCGAAACCGACAGGGTCCGGACAGCCCCAGCATTTT
TRBJ2-3	-	-	TRBV4-1	CASSPVLDTQYF	TGCGCCAGCAGCCCCGTCTTAGATACGCAGTATTTT
TRBJ1-2	-	-	TRBV28	CASSFKGQDGYTF	TGTGCCAGCAGTTTTAAGGGGCAGGATGGCTACACCTTC
TRBJ1-2	few	-	TRBV7-9	CASNQVGYGYTF	TGTGCCAGCAATCAGGTTGGCTATGGCTACACCTTC
TRBJ1-2	-	-	TRBV4-1	CASSQAGSNLGYTF	TGCGCCAGCAGCCAAGCGGGTTCAAATCTTGGCTACACCTTC
TRBJ2-1	-	TRBD2	TRBV10-2	CASSEAASGSYNEQFF	TGCGCCAGCAGTGAGGCGGCTAGCGGGAGCTACAATGAGCAGTTCTTC
TRBJ2-7	-	TRBD1	TRBV7-9	CASSGAGTGGARREQYF	TGTGCCAGCAGCGGTGCCGGGACAGGGGGCGCTCGGCGCGAGCAGTACTTC
TRBJ2-7	-	TRBD1	TRBV29-1	CSVLDRGGYEQYF	TGCAGCGTACTCGACAGGGGCGGGTACGAGCAGTACTTC
TRBJ2-7	-	TRBD1	TRBV25-1	CASIGTGKYEQYF	TGTGCCTCCATCGGGACAGGGAAATACGAGCAGTACTTC
TRBJ1-5	-	-	TRBV28	CASSSRGFNQPQHF	TGTGCCAGCAGTTCCCGGGGTTTCAATCAGCCCCAGCATTTT
TRBJ2-7	few	-	TRBV5-6	CASSLAIRNGVEGQYF	TGTGCCAGCAGCTTGGCCATAAGGAATGGTGTGGAGGGGCAGTACTTC
TRBJ1-5	-	-	TRBV18	CASSEGLNQPQHF	TGTGCCAGCTCGGAGGGGCTTAATCAGCCCCAGCATTTT
TRBJ2-3	-	-	TRBV5-1	CASRGGLVQYF	TGCGCCAGCAGGGGGGGACTCGTGCAGTATTTT